These 10 T cell receptor beta chains originate from one sample sequenced in a study of neurological immune-mediated disorders. TCRdb itself ran the 5' RACE reads through MiXCR, one entry per CDR3 protein. The table shows 50,000 or so distinct CDR3 sequences, with 10% to 13% occurring only once. The source material was PBMCs. The receptors here all came from a woman aged 40 to 55 with HTLV-1-associated myelopathy (HAM/TSP).

This clonotype was found many times. Written as DNA, the CDR3 is TGTGCCAGCAGTCTTCGACTTGGGGATACGCAGTATTTT. This encodes CASSLRLGDTQYF. The chain couples TRBV12-3 or TRBV12-4 to TRBJ2-3; unclear D gene. Trimming removed 5 bases from V and 6 bases from J, with 12 bases in between. This CDR3 has 13 residues.

This clonotype was detected only a few times. The chain employs TRBV9 and TRBJ2-7; D gene uncertain. The ends were cut back, 0 bases at V and 3 bases at J, with 10 bases in the middle. The CDR3 consists of 14 residues. Germline lookup yields CDR1 SGDLS and CDR2 YYNGEE. For the CDR3, the DNA is TGTGCCAGCAGCGTAGCCGGGTTCAGCTACGAGCAGTACTTC. This sequence encodes CASSVAGFSYEQYF.

This clonotype was seen at least ten times. The rearrangement joins TRBV12-3 or TRBV12-4 to TRBJ2-3, with D possibly matching TRBD2 (7 bases). This CDR3 region has 14 residues. V lost 7 bases and J 5 bases, leaving 16 bases between the germline ends. In nucleotides, the CDR3 is TGTGCCAGCACCACTGGGGGGGGCCGAGATACGCAGTATTTT. As protein: CASTTGGGRDTQYF.

Ten or more counts support this clonotype. This chain joins TRBV4-2 and TRBJ2-7; a weak D match, TRBD1 (6 bases). Deletions cut 3 bases from V and 6 bases from J, with 18 bases between. From germline, CDR1 is LGHNA and CDR2 YNFKEQ. The CDR3 length is 15 residues. CDR3 sequence: CASSQPGQGLGEQYF. Written as DNA, the CDR3 is TGTGCCAGCAGCCAGCCCGGCCAGGGGTTGGGCGAGCAGTACTTC.

This clonotype was counted at least ten times. The J gene is TRBJ1-5, the V gene TRBV29-1; D unclear. With 4 bases removed from V and 1 base from J, the gap between germline ends came to 11 bases. The CDR3 covers 14 residues. Germline CDR1 is SQVTM and CDR2 is ANQGSEA. The CDR3 protein is CSVVLGMSNQPQHF. The CDR3 nucleotides are TGCAGCGTTGTCTTAGGGATGAGCAATCAGCCCCAGCATTTT.

This clonotype occurred many times. The chain combines TRBV30 with TRBJ2-5, with 10 bases aligning to TRBD2. The V gene end was trimmed by 3 bases and the J gene end by 5 bases; junction bases not matched to a gene: 6. Germline CDR1 and CDR2: GTSNPN and SVGIG (reference sequence). The CDR3 runs to 14 residues. CDR3 region: CAWRGAGGHETQYF. The CDR3, as DNA: TGTGCCTGGAGAGGAGCGGGGGGGCATGAGACCCAGTACTTC.

This clonotype has ten or more counts. This chain uses TRBV14 with TRBJ1-5; 10 bases agree with TRBD1. This CDR3 spans 17 amino acids. V was pared by 3 bases and J by 2 bases, with 7 bases of the junction left unmatched. The germline V gene encodes CDR1 SGHDN and CDR2 FVKESK. The CDR3 DNA follows: TGTGCCAGCAGCCATAGGGACAGGGGATCGGGCAATCAGCCCCAGCATTTT. Amino acids: CASSHRDRGSGNQPQHF.

This clonotype was seen ten or more times. The rearrangement links TRBV5-1 to TRBJ2-7; D may be TRBD1 (6 bases). Trimming removed 4 bases from V and 3 bases from J, with 14 bases in between. Germline CDR1 is SGHRS and CDR2 is YFSETQ. The CDR3 consists of 14 residues. CDR3 loop: CASSIHREYYEQYF. DNA of the CDR3: TGCGCCAGCAGCATCCACAGGGAGTACTACGAGCAGTACTTC.

This clonotype showed up many times. The chain has TRBV20-1 and TRBJ2-1; TRBD1 matches 8 bases. Trimming took 6 bases from V and 2 from J; bases not matched to a gene: 12. CDR1 is DFQATT, CDR2 SNEGSKA, per germline (reference sequence). The CDR3 is made up of 16 amino acids. The CDR3 is CSATDYRTGTYNEQFF. The CDR3 nucleotides are TGCAGTGCCACGGATTATCGGACAGGGACCTACAATGAGCAGTTCTTC.

V is TRBV12-3 or TRBV12-4 and J is TRBJ1-2; the D gene is possibly TRBD1 (5 bases). Between the trimmed V and J ends, which lost 5 bases and 2 bases, there was a span of 15 bases. This CDR3 comprises 15 residues. For the CDR3, the DNA is TGTGCCAGCAGTGCCTTGTGGGGCCCCAACTATGGCTACACCTTC. This translates into CASSALWGPNYGYTF.